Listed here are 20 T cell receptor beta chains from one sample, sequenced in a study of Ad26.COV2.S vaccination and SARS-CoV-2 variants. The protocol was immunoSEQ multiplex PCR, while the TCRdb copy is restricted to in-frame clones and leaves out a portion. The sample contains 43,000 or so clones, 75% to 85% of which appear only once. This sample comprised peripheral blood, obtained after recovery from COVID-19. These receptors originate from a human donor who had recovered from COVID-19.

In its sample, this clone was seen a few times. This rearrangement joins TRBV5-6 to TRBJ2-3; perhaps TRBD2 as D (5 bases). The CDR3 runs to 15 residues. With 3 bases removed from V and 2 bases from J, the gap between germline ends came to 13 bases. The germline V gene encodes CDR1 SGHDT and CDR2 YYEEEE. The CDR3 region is CASSYEGRYTDTQYF. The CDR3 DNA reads TGTGCCAGCAGCTACGAGGGCCGGTACACAGATACGCAGTATTTT.

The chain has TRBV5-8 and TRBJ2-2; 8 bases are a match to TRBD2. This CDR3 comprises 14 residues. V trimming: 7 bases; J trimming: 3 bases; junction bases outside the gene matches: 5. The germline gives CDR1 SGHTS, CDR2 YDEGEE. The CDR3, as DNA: TGTGCCAGCCGAGCGGGAGTGGACACCGGGGAGCTGTTTTTT. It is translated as CASRAGVDTGELFF.

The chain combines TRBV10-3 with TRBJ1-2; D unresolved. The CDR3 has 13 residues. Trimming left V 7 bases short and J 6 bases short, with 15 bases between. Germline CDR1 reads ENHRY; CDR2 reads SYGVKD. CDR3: CAITLTFEDGYTF. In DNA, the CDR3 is TGTGCCATCACCCTGACTTTCGAGGATGGCTACACCTTC.

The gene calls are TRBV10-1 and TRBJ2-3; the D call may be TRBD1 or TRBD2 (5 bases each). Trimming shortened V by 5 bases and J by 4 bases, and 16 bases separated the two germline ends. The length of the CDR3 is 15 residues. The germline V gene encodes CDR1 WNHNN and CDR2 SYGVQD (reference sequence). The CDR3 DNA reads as TGCGCCAGCAGTTCGGGACGGCTAACATCAGATACGCAGTATTTT. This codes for CASSSGRLTSDTQYF.

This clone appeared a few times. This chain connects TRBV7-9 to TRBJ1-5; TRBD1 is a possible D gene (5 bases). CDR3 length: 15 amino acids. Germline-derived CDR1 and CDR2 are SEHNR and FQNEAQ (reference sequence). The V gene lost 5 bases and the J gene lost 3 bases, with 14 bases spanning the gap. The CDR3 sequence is CASSMGQGNNQPQHF. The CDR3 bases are TGTGCCAGCAGCATGGGGCAGGGTAACAATCAGCCCCAGCATTTT.

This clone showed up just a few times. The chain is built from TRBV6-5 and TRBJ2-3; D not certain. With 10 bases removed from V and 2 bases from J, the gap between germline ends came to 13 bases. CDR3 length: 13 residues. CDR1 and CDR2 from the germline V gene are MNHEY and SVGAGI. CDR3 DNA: TGTGCCACTTACGGGCACTACACAGATACGCAGTATTTT. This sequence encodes CATYGHYTDTQYF.

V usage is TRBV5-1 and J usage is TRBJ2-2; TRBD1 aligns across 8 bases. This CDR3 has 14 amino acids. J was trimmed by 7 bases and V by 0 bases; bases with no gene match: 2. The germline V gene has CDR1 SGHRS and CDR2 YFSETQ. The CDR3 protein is CASSLGQGSGELFF. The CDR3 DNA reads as TGCGCCAGCAGCTTGGGACAGGGGAGCGGGGAGCTGTTTTTT.

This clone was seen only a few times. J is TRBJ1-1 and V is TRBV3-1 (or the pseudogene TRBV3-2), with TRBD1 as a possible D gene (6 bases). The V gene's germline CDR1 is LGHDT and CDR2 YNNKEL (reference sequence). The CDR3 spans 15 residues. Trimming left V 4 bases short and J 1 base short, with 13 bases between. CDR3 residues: CASSPRTERNTEAFF. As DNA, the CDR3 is TGTGCCAGCAGCCCCCGGACAGAACGGAACACTGAAGCTTTCTTT.

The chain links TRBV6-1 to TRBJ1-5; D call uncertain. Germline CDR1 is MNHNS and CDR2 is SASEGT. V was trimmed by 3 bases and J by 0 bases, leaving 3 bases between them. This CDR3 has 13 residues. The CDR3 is CASSDNSNQPQHF. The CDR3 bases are TGTGCCAGCAGTGACAATAGCAATCAGCCCCAGCATTTT.

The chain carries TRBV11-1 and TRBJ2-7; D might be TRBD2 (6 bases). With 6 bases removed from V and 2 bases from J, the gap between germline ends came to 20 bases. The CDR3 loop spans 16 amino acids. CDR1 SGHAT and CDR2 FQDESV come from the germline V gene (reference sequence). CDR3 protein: CASSFFPGLPAYEQYF. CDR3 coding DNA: TGTGCCAGCAGTTTTTTCCCGGGACTGCCTGCCTACGAGCAGTACTTC. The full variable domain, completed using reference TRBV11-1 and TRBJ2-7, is EAEVAQSPRYKITEKSQAVAFWCDPISGHATLYWYRQILGQGPELLVQFQDESVVDDSQLPKDRFSAERLKGVDSTLKIQPAELGDSAMYLCASSFFPGLPAYEQYFGPGTRLTVT.

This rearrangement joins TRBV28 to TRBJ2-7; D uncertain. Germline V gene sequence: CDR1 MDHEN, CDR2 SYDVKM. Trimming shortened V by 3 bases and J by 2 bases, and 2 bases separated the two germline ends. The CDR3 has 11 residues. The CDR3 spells CASSFPYEQYF. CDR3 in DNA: TGTGCCAGCAGTTTCCCCTACGAGCAGTACTTC.

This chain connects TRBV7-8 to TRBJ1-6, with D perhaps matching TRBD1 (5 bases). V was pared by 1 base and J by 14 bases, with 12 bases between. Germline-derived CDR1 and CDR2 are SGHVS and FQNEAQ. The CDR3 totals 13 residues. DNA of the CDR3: TGTGCCAGCAGCTTAGGTTCCGGGGCATCCCTCCACTTT. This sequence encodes CASSLGSGASLHF.

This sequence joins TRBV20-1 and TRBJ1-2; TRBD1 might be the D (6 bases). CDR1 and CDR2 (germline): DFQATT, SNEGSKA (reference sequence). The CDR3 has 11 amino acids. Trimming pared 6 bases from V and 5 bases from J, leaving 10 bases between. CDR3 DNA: TGCAGTGCGTGGGGGGCATATGGCTACACCTTC. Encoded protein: CSAWGAYGYTF.

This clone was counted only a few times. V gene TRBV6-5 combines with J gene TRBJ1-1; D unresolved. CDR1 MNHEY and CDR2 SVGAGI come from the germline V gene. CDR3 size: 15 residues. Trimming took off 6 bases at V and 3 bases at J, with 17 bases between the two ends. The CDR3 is CASSGTWGADTEAFF. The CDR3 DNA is TGTGCCAGCAGCGGCACCTGGGGTGCGGACACTGAAGCTTTCTTT.

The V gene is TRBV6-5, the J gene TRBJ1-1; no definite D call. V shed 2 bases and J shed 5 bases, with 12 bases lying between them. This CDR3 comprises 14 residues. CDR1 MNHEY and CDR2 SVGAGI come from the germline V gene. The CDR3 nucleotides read TGTGCCAGCAGTTACAATCAGGTTGGAACTGAAGCTTTCTTT. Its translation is CASSYNQVGTEAFF.

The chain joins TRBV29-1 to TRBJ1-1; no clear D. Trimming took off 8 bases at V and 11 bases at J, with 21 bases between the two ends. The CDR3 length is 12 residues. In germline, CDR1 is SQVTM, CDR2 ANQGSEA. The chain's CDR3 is CSSRTQPFGAFF. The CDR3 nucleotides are TGCAGCTCCAGGACCCAACCCTTCGGGGCTTTCTTT. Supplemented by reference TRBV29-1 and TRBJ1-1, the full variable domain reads SAVISQKPSRDICQRGTSLTIQCQVDSQVTMMFWYRQQPGQSLTLIATANQGSEATYESGFVIDKFPISRPNLTFSTLTVSNMSPEDSSIYLCSSRTQPFGAFFGQGTRLTVV.

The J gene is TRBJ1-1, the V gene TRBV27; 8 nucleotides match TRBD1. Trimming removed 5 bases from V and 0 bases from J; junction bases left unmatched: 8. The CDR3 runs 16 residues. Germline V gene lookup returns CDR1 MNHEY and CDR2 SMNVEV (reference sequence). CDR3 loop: CASSPLGQAMNTEAFF. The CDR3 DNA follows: TGTGCCAGCAGTCCGTTGGGACAGGCGATGAACACTGAAGCTTTCTTT.

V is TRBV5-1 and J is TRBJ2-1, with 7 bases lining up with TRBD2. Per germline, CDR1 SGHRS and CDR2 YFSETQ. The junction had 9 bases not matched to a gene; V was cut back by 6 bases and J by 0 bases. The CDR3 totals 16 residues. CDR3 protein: CASTSWGGVSYNEQFF. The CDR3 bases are TGCGCCAGCACCTCTTGGGGGGGAGTCTCCTACAATGAGCAGTTCTTC.

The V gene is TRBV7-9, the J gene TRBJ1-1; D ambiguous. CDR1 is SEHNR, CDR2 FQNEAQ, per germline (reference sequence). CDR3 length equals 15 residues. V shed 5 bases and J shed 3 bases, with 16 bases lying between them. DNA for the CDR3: TGTGCCAGCAGCCCCCGGTTGACTCGCGACACTGAAGCTTTCTTT. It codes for CASSPRLTRDTEAFF.

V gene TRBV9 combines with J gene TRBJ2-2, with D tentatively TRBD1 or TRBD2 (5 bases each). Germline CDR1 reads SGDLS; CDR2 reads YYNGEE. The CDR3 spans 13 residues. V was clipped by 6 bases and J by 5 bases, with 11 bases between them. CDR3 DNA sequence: TGTGCCAGCACTCCGTGGGGGACCGGGGAGCTGTTTTTT. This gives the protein CASTPWGTGELFF.